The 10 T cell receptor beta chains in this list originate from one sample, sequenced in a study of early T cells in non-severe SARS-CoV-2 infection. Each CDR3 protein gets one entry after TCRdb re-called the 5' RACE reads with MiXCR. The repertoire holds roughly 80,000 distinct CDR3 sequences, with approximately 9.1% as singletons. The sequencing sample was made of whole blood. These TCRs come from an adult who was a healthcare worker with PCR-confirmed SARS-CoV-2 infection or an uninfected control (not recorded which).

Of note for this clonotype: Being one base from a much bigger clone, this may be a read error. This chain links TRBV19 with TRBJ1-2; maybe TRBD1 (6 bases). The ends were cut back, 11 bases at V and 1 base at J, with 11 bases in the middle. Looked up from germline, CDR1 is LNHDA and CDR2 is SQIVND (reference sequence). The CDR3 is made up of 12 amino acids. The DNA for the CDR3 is TGTGCCGCCGAAGGGGGTAACTATGGCTACACCTTC. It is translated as CAAEGGNYGYTF.

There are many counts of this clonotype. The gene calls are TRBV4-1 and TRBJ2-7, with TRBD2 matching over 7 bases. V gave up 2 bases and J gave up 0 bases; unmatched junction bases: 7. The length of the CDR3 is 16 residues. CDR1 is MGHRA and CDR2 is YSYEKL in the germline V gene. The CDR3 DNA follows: TGCGCCAGCAGCCAAAAGCGGACTAGGGTCTCCTACGAGCAGTACTTC. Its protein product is CASSQKRTRVSYEQYF.

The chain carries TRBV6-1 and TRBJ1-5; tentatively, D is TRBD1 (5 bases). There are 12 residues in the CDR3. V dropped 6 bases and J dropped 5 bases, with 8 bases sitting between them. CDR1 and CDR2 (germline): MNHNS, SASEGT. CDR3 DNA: TGTGCCAGCAGGGGAGGGGATCAGCCCCAGCATTTT. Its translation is CASRGGDQPQHF.

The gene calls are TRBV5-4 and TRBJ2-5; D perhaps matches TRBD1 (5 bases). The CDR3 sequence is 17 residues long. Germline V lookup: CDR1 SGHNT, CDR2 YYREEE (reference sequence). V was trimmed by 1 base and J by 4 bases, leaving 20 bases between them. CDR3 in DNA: TGTGCCAGCAGCTTGCAGGGTATGCCCGCGGCCCGAGAGACCCAGTACTTC. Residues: CASSLQGMPAARETQYF.

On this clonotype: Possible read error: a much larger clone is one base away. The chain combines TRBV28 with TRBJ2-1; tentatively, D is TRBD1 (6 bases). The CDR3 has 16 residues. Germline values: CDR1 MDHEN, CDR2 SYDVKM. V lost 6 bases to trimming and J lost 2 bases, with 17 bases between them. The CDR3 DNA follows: TGTGCCAGCAGGCCCGGACAGTCCATTCCCTACAATGAGCAGTTCTTC. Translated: CASRPGQSIPYNEQFF. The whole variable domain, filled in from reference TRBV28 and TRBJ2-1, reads DVKVTQSSRYLVKRTGEKVFLECVQDMDHENMFWYRQDPGLGLRLIYFSYDVKMKEKGDIPEGYSVSREKKERFSLILESASTNQTSMYLCASRPGQSIPYNEQFFGPGTRLTVL.

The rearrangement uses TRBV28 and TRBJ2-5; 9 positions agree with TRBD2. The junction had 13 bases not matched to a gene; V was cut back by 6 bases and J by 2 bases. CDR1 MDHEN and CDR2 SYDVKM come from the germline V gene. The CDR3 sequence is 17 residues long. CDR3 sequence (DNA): TGTGCCAGCAGGGGAAGGCATCTAGCGGGAACACAAGAGACCCAGTACTTC. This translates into CASRGRHLAGTQETQYF. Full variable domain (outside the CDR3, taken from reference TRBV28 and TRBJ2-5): DVKVTQSSRYLVKRTGEKVFLECVQDMDHENMFWYRQDPGLGLRLIYFSYDVKMKEKGDIPEGYSVSREKKERFSLILESASTNQTSMYLCASRGRHLAGTQETQYFGPGTRLLVL.

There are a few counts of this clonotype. The CDR3 nucleotides are TGTGCCAGCAGCTCTGGGCCGATCCGGTACTATGGCTACACCTTC. Encoded protein: CASSSGPIRYYGYTF. This chain joins TRBV7-9 and TRBJ1-2; D is unresolved. Trimming shortened V by 4 bases and J by 3 bases, and 15 bases separated the two germline ends. Germline V gene sequence: CDR1 SEHNR, CDR2 FQNEAQ (reference sequence). CDR3 length equals 15 residues.

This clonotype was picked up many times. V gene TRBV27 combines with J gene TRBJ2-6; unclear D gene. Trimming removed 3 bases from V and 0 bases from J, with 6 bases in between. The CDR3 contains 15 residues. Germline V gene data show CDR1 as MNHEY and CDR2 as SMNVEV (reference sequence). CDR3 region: CASSFGPSGANVLTF. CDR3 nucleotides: TGTGCCAGCAGTTTCGGACCCTCTGGGGCCAACGTCCTGACTTTC.

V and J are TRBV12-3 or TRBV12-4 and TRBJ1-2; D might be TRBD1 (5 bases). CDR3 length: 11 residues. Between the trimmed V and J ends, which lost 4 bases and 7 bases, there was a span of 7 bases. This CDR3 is CASSWGSGYTF. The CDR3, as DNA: TGTGCCAGCAGTTGGGGGTCTGGCTACACCTTC.

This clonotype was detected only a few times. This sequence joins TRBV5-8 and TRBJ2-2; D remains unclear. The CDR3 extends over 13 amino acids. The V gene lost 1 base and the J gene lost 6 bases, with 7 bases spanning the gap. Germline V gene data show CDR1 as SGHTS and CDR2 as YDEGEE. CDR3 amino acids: CASSLNAPGELFF. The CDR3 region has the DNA TGTGCCAGCAGCTTGAATGCCCCCGGGGAGCTGTTTTTT.